The 6 T cell receptor beta chains in this list originate from one sample, sequenced in a study of cytomegalovirus exposure and HLA in healthy donors. Use of 60 Vbeta and 13 Jbeta primers characterized the PCR. The repertoire was sequenced with immunoSEQ multiplex PCR; TCRdb's copy has only in-frame clones and lacks some. Of hundreds of thousands of clones listed, approximately 90% are singletons. Sample: PBMCs. The receptors here all came from a woman under 30 in good health and CMV-seronegative.

The chain combines TRBV6-5 with TRBJ1-6; TRBD1 might be the D (5 bases). V lost 1 base and J 10 bases, leaving 14 bases between the germline ends. The length of the CDR3 is 15 residues. Germline loops: CDR1 MNHEY, CDR2 SVGAGI. The CDR3 region is CASSYWAGIGSPLHF. The CDR3 nucleotides read TGTGCCAGCAGTTACTGGGCAGGGATCGGGTCACCCCTCCACTTT.

The rearrangement joins TRBV19 to TRBJ2-1; D might be TRBD1 (6 bases). There are 17 residues in the CDR3. Germline CDR1 reads LNHDA; CDR2 reads SQIVND (reference sequence). V lost 4 bases, J lost 4 bases, and 20 bases lay in between. CDR3 residues: CASSTSGTRRTYNEQFF. DNA of the CDR3: TGTGCCAGTAGTACCTCCGGGACAAGGAGGACTTACAATGAGCAGTTCTTC.

The chain employs TRBV11-2 and TRBJ2-3; D uncertain. Trimming removed 0 bases from V and 6 bases from J, with 10 bases in between. CDR1 is SGHAT and CDR2 is FQNNGV in the germline V gene. CDR3 length: 14 residues. The CDR3 spells CASSLDVSSDTQYF. CDR3 in DNA: TGTGCCAGCAGCTTAGATGTGAGTTCGGATACGCAGTATTTT.

This rearrangement joins TRBV7-2 to TRBJ2-3; D might be TRBD2 (6 bases). V was clipped by 6 bases and J by 5 bases, with 15 bases between them. This CDR3 spans 14 amino acids. Germline V lookup: CDR1 SGHTA, CDR2 FQGNSA. In nucleotides, the CDR3 is TGTGCCAGCAGAATGAGGGGACTCAGAGATACGCAGTATTTT. Amino acids: CASRMRGLRDTQYF.

The chain joins TRBV28 to TRBJ2-2; D is uncertain. V lost 2 bases, J lost 8 bases, and 6 bases lay in between. The CDR3 covers 12 residues. Germline CDR1 reads MDHEN; CDR2 reads SYDVKM. CDR3 in amino acids: CASSLQWGELFF. CDR3 in DNA: TGTGCCAGCAGTTTACAGTGGGGGGAGCTGTTTTTT.

The CDR3 DNA reads TGTGCCATCAGAGGACAGGGGCCCGAAGCTTTCTTT. It yields the protein CAIRGQGPEAFF. V usage is TRBV10-3 and J usage is TRBJ1-1; 9 bases agree with TRBD1. The V and J ends lost 6 bases and 8 bases, in that order; junction bases with no gene match: 4. The CDR3 sequence is 12 residues long. Germline V gene data show CDR1 as ENHRY and CDR2 as SYGVKD.